The entry that follows covers one T cell receptor (beta chain) sequence. Its antigen is unknown. Profiling relied on immunoSEQ multiplex PCR, and the TCRdb table lists in-frame clones only, not all of them. The sample carries about 120,000 clones, about 88% recorded once. This sample stems from a study of T cell responses to AZD1222 COVID-19 vaccine. Study findings and constraints: The donor group comprised mostly white British people and more females; the analysis possibly underestimated clonal diversity.

The sequencing used peripheral blood, collected on day 0 of AZD1222 vaccination. The clonotype originates from an adult in good health.

CDR3 protein: CASSLASGAAGETQYF. In nucleotides, the CDR3 is TGCGCCAGCAGCTTGGCCTCGGGGGCTGCGGGGGAGACCCAGTACTTC. The V and J genes are TRBV5-1 and TRBJ2-5, with D tentatively TRBD1 or TRBD2 (6 bases each). V lost 0 bases and J 5 bases, leaving 17 bases between the germline ends. The CDR3 is 16 residues long. Germline V gene data show CDR1 as SGHRS and CDR2 as YFSETQ.